This entry lists 21 T cell receptor beta chains sequenced from one sample in a study of prognosis after radiotherapy for stage I lung cancer. Genomic DNA was subjected to two-round multiplex PCR for amplification of TCR beta CDR3. For every TRBV and TRBJ gene, a specific primer was used in first-round PCR. TCRdb ran MiXCR on the multiplex PCR reads and lists one entry per CDR3 protein. Of about 35,000 distinct CDR3 sequences listed, 30% to 35% are singletons. The sequences come from PBMCs, collected before or after stereotactic body radiation therapy (not recorded which). Receptors originate from a donor of 50 years or more with non-small cell lung cancer.

Remarks on this clonotype: The junction shows a germline mismatch at one end, possibly a read error. The V and J genes are TRBV6-2 or TRBV6-3 and TRBJ1-5; D gene ambiguous. The CDR3 contains 14 residues. CDR1 and CDR2 from the germline V gene are MNHEY and SVGEGT. This chain's CDR3 is CTSSPVRVGQPQHF. The CDR3 coding sequence is TGTACCAGCAGTCCCGTGAGGGTCGGTCAGCCCCAGCATTTT.

About this clonotype: A far larger clone is a single base away, which makes a read error likely. V gene TRBV6-4 combines with J gene TRBJ1-2; D is possibly TRBD1 (5 bases). The germline V gene encodes CDR1 MRHNA and CDR2 SNTAGT. V was cut by 11 bases and J by 4 bases, with 23 bases left in between. The CDR3 loop spans 15 amino acids. CDR3 sequence: CAWPPARGTPYGYTF. Here the CDR3 DNA reads TGTGCCTGGCCGCCCGCCAGAGGGACTCCCTATGGCTACACCTTC.

This clonotype was seen repeatedly, ten times or more. The J gene is TRBJ2-6, the V gene TRBV29-1, with 7 bases aligning to TRBD1. Germline V gene data show CDR1 as SQVTM and CDR2 as ANQGSEA. The CDR3 spans 15 residues. The V gene end was trimmed by 6 bases and the J gene end by 0 bases; junction bases not matched to a gene: 5. CDR3 DNA sequence: TGCAGCGTGGGGGACAGCATCTCTGGGGCCAACGTCCTGACTTTC. Translated, it gives CSVGDSISGANVLTF.

The chain has TRBV28 and TRBJ1-4; tentative D call: TRBD1 (5 bases). With 4 bases removed from V and 11 bases from J, the gap between germline ends came to 11 bases. The CDR3 totals 12 residues. Germline V gene sequence: CDR1 MDHEN, CDR2 SYDVKM. CDR3 in amino acids: CASSSQRGKLFF. Here the CDR3 DNA reads TGTGCCAGCAGTTCCCAGAGGGGCAAACTGTTTTTT.

This clonotype was counted at least ten times. This chain connects TRBV6-1 to TRBJ1-6; no clear D gene. The CDR3 covers 14 residues. Germline V gene sequence: CDR1 MNHNS, CDR2 SASEGT. V was cut by 6 bases and J by 5 bases, with 11 bases left in between. The CDR3 sequence: CASSLGRDNSPLHF. The CDR3 region has the DNA TGTGCCAGCAGCCTCGGACGGGATAATTCACCCCTCCACTTT.

Details on this clonotype: A far larger clone is a single base away, which makes a read error likely. The V and J genes are TRBV6-8 and TRBJ1-6, with D possibly TRBD1 on 5 matching bases. CDR1 and CDR2 (germline): MNHGY, SAAAGT. This CDR3 contains 14 residues. V was trimmed by 2 bases and J by 7 bases, leaving 9 bases between them. This CDR3 reads CASSYRGVNSPLHF. Here the CDR3 DNA reads TGTGCCAGCAGTTACAGGGGAGTGAATTCACCCCTCCACTTT.

The gene calls are TRBV24-1 and TRBJ1-2; no reliable D call. V lost 4 bases and J lost 4, with 15 bases in between. Germline values: CDR1 KGHDR, CDR2 SFDVKD. The CDR3 length is 15 residues. The CDR3 coding sequence is TGTGCCACCAGTGACCCGACTCGTGGTGTCTATGGCTACACCTTC. Protein product: CATSDPTRGVYGYTF.

A word on this clonotype: At one end the junction does not follow the germline gene, possibly because of a read error. The chain couples TRBV3-1 to TRBJ2-2, with D hard to call. Germline CDR1 and CDR2: LGHDT and YNNKEL (reference sequence). The CDR3 covers 12 residues. CDR3 in amino acids: CASSQYTRELFF. The CDR3 nucleotides are TGTGCCAGCAGCCAATACACCAGGGAGCTGTTTTTT.

This clonotype was seen many times. This chain joins TRBV20-1 and TRBJ2-1; 9 bases match TRBD1. Germline V lookup: CDR1 DFQATT, CDR2 SNEGSKA (reference sequence). V shed 3 bases, J shed 5 bases, and the junction held 8 bases outside the gene matches. The CDR3 sequence is 15 residues long. The CDR3 sequence: CSASLSGTGNNEQFF. The CDR3, as DNA: TGCAGTGCTAGCTTATCCGGGACAGGGAACAATGAGCAGTTCTTC.

V usage is TRBV6-2 or TRBV6-3 and J usage is TRBJ1-3, with D perhaps matching TRBD1 (5 bases). Trimming shortened V by 11 bases and J by 2 bases, and 16 bases separated the two germline ends. Germline V gives CDR1 MNHEY, CDR2 SVGEGT. The CDR3 is 14 residues long. As DNA, the CDR3 is TGTGCCCGCATTGGGGCCCTCCCTGGAAACACCATATATTTT. Translation: CARIGALPGNTIYF.

In its sample, this clonotype was seen many times. The chain uses TRBV2 and TRBJ1-2; 7 positions match TRBD1. Germline-derived CDR1 and CDR2 are SNHLY and FYNNEI. Losses at the gene ends were 7 bases for V and 10 bases for J; bases not matched to a gene: 6. This CDR3 contains 11 residues. The CDR3 nucleotides are TGTGCCAGCAACAGGGGTTTTGACTACACCTTC. Translating gives CASNRGFDYTF.

This clonotype was seen once. The gene calls are TRBV6-1 and TRBJ2-2; 7 nucleotides match TRBD1. The CDR3 has 15 amino acids. CDR1 and CDR2 from the germline V gene are MNHNS and SASEGT. The V segment lost 3 bases and the J segment 0 bases; nucleotides outside the gene matches: 1. CDR3: CASSDGQANTGELFF. The CDR3 DNA reads TGTGCCAGCAGTGACGGACAGGCGAACACCGGGGAGCTGTTTTTT.

This clonotype appeared many times. V and J are TRBV7-6 and TRBJ2-3; no reliable D call. CDR1 is SGHVS and CDR2 is FNYEAQ in the germline V gene. Trimming stripped 4 bases from V and 5 bases from J, with 10 bases between. CDR3 size: 13 residues. This CDR3 reads CASSSQALDTQYF. The CDR3 DNA is TGTGCCAGCAGCTCGCAGGCTTTAGATACGCAGTATTTT.

The gene calls are TRBV11-2 and TRBJ2-1, with D possibly TRBD2 on 6 matching bases. V dropped 1 base and J dropped 2 bases, with 12 bases sitting between them. CDR1 and CDR2 from the germline V gene are SGHAT and FQNNGV. This CDR3 region has 16 residues. Here the CDR3 reads CASSLARGYAYNEQFF. The CDR3 region has the DNA TGTGCCAGCAGCTTAGCCCGGGGGTATGCCTACAATGAGCAGTTCTTC.

The table lists this clonotype with many counts. The chain combines TRBV5-1 with TRBJ1-1; the match to TRBD1 covers 9 bases. The junction had 2 bases not matched to a gene; V was cut back by 0 bases and J by 2 bases. CDR1 and CDR2 (germline): SGHRS, YFSETQ. There are 15 residues in the CDR3. The CDR3 spells CASSLEQGANTEAFF. Written as DNA, the CDR3 is TGCGCCAGCAGCTTGGAACAGGGGGCCAACACTGAAGCTTTCTTT.

At least ten counts were recorded for this clonotype. The CDR3: CASSPLDGMDDGYTF. CDR3 in DNA: TGTGCCAGCTCTCCTCTAGACGGAATGGATGATGGCTACACCTTC. V usage is TRBV6-4 and J usage is TRBJ1-2; the D is unclear. Germline V gives CDR1 MRHNA, CDR2 SNTAGT. Trimming took off 8 bases at V and 6 bases at J, with 22 bases between the two ends. This CDR3 spans 15 amino acids.

As DNA, the CDR3 is TGTGCCAGCAGCCCTAGCCCGCAGGGGTTCAATGAGCAGTTCTTC. Amino acids: CASSPSPQGFNEQFF. The chain recombines TRBV7-9 with TRBJ2-1; D may be TRBD1 (6 bases). V was clipped by 5 bases and J by 6 bases, with 17 bases between them. CDR1 and CDR2 from the germline V gene are SEHNR and FQNEAQ (reference sequence). This CDR3 has 15 amino acids.

This clonotype came up many times. This chain connects TRBV9 to TRBJ1-1; D uncertain. V lost 0 bases and J lost 5, with 8 bases in between. CDR1 is SGDLS and CDR2 is YYNGEE in the germline V gene. CDR3 length: 13 amino acids. CDR3 DNA sequence: TGTGCCAGCAGCGTAGACTGGCGAACTGAAGCTTTCTTT. Amino acid sequence: CASSVDWRTEAFF.

In this sample, this clonotype turned up many times. This chain joins TRBV20-1 and TRBJ1-1; TRBD1 aligns across 8 bases. The CDR3 runs to 14 residues. The germline gives CDR1 DFQATT, CDR2 SNEGSKA (reference sequence). Unmatched junction bases numbered 8, after V lost 3 bases and J lost 5 bases. In DNA form, the CDR3 reads TGCAGTGCTAGTCCAGGACAGGGAGGGACTGAAGCTTTCTTT. Its protein product is CSASPGQGGTEAFF.

V and J are TRBV19 and TRBJ2-2; maybe TRBD2 (6 bases). The CDR3 contains 15 residues. The V gene lost 1 base and the J gene lost 3 bases, with 9 bases spanning the gap. Germline V gene lookup returns CDR1 LNHDA and CDR2 SQIVND (reference sequence). The CDR3 region is CASSIGRDYTGELFF. In DNA, the CDR3 is TGTGCCAGTAGTATAGGAAGGGACTACACCGGGGAGCTGTTTTTT. The whole variable domain, remainder taken from reference TRBV19 and TRBJ2-2, is DGGITQSPKYLFRKEGQNVTLSCEQNLNHDAMYWYRQDPGQGLRLIYYSQIVNDFQKGDIAEGYSVSREKKESFPLTVTSAQKNPTAFYLCASSIGRDYTGELFFGEGSRLTVL.

This clonotype was counted a single time. The chain joins TRBV6-1 to TRBJ2-2; tentatively, D is TRBD2 (6 bases). CDR3 size: 16 residues. Germline CDR1 MNHNS, CDR2 SASEGT. Trimming took off 7 bases at V and 5 bases at J, with 20 bases between the two ends. In DNA form, the CDR3 reads TGTGCCAGCACCGCACGCAGGTGTGGAGGGACCGGGGAGCTGTTTTTT. This encodes CASTARRCGGTGELFF.